These T cell receptor beta chains were read from a single sample in a study of T cell responses to AZD1222 COVID-19 vaccine. TCRdb's copy holds only in-frame clones and misses some; the assay was immunoSEQ multiplex PCR. The sample yields over 65,000 clones, about 92% seen once. The specimen comprised peripheral blood, sampled on day 0 of MenACWY control vaccination. The receptors were sampled from an adult in good health. CDR3s include the opening cysteine and the closing phenylalanine or tryptophan. The D gene is left open where the match is weak. Not all rows give a size; the values are once, few, many and, for expanded clones, a class.

CDR3 DNA	CDR3 protein	J gene	D gene	V gene	clone size
TGTGCCAGCAGTTACGCTAGCGGGAGCAGGTGGGAGACCCAGTACTTC	CASSYASGSRWETQYF	TRBJ2-5	TRBD2	TRBV6-5	.
TGTGCCAGCAGTCCGACAGGGGGACTTAACTATGGCTACACCTTC	CASSPTGGLNYGYTF	TRBJ1-2	TRBD1	TRBV6-5	.
TGTGCCAGCAGCCGGAACAGCATTCAGGGTTCTCAGCCCCAGCATTTT	CASSRNSIQGSQPQHF	TRBJ1-5	.	TRBV6-2/TRBV6-3	.
TGTGCCAACGGAAAGGGGAAGGATACGCAGTATTTT	CANGKGKDTQYF	TRBJ2-3	.	TRBV12-3/TRBV12-4	.
TGTGCCAGTAGTATGGCCCACAGGGGGGACACTGAAGCTTTCTTT	CASSMAHRGDTEAFF	TRBJ1-1	TRBD1	TRBV19	.
TGTGCCAGCAGCTTACAGGGACAGGGCTCTTCACCCCTCCACTTT	CASSLQGQGSSPLHF	TRBJ1-6	TRBD1	TRBV7-2	.
TGTGCCAGCAGCAGGGGAAACAGGGGCACTGAAGCTTTCTTT	CASSRGNRGTEAFF	TRBJ1-1	TRBD1	TRBV6-5	once
TGTGCCATCACTTCGGGACAGGGCCACGAGCAGTACTTC	CAITSGQGHEQYF	TRBJ2-7	TRBD1	TRBV10-3	.
TGCGCCAGCAGCTTGGCCCTTCGGGGGGACCAAGAGACCCAGTACTTC	CASSLALRGDQETQYF	TRBJ2-5	TRBD2	TRBV5-1	.
TGTGCCACCAGACTTGCAGGGGGCGAAGGGGGGATGAATCAGCCCCAGCATTTT	CATRLAGGEGGMNQPQHF	TRBJ1-5	TRBD1	TRBV24-1	.
TGTGCCAGCAGCCTTAGTGCTGTGTCTGGGGAGCAGTACTTC	CASSLSAVSGEQYF	TRBJ2-7	.	TRBV7-9	once
TGTGCCACCAGCAGAGATAAATTAGCGGTCTACGAGCAGTACTTC	CATSRDKLAVYEQYF	TRBJ2-7	.	TRBV15	.
TGCGCCAGCAGCAGAGTCCTTGGCATGGTCCAAGAGACCCAGTACTTC	CASSRVLGMVQETQYF	TRBJ2-5	.	TRBV23-1	.
TGTGCCAGCAGTCGGGCGGGAAATGAAGCTTTCTTT	CASSRAGNEAFF	TRBJ1-1	.	TRBV6-5	.
TGTGCCAGCAGCACGGGGACCAAGGGCTACACCTTC	CASSTGTKGYTF	TRBJ1-2	.	TRBV9	.
TGTGCCAGCAGCAACGCGGACAGTTTATATGGCTACACCTTC	CASSNADSLYGYTF	TRBJ1-2	.	TRBV5-5	few
TGTGCCAGCAGCTTGGTTAGCGGGGGGTTGGACGAGCAGTACTTC	CASSLVSGGLDEQYF	TRBJ2-7	TRBD2	TRBV5-6	.
TGTGCCATCAGTGCCGATAGAGGGAACTATGGCTACACCTTC	CAISADRGNYGYTF	TRBJ1-2	.	TRBV10-3	.
TGTGCCAGCAGAGACATTTATGACAGGGGTGAAGCTTTCTTT	CASRDIYDRGEAFF	TRBJ1-1	TRBD1	TRBV6-4	.
TGTGCCAGCAGTGTGGGACTAGCGGGAGTTGGAGATACGCAGTATTTT	CASSVGLAGVGDTQYF	TRBJ2-3	TRBD2	TRBV6-1	.
TGCAGTGCTAGTAGGGGGGCCGGGAACACCGGGGAGCTGTTTTTT	CSASRGAGNTGELFF	TRBJ2-2	.	TRBV20-1	.
TGTGCCAGCAGCGCACAATTGGGTAGTCAAGAGACCCAGTACTTC	CASSAQLGSQETQYF	TRBJ2-5	.	TRBV9	.
TGTGCCAGCAGCCAAGGTTGGCTTCAAACAGGAGAGACCCAGTACTTC	CASSQGWLQTGETQYF	TRBJ2-5	.	TRBV3-1/TRBV3-2	once
TGTGCCAGCAGCTTAGGAGTTCGCGAGGCCCAGCATTTT	CASSLGVREAQHF	TRBJ1-5	.	TRBV13	.
TGTGCCAGCAGTTCCCGAGGGTCCTACGAGCAGTACTTC	CASSSRGSYEQYF	TRBJ2-7	.	TRBV12-3/TRBV12-4	once
TGCGCCAGCAGCCAAGACGCCCCATCTGGGGCCAACGTCCTGACTTTC	CASSQDAPSGANVLTF	TRBJ2-6	.	TRBV4-3	.
TGTGCCAGCAGCTTAACTAGCGGGGGTATGGCCGGGGAGCTGTTTTTT	CASSLTSGGMAGELFF	TRBJ2-2	TRBD2	TRBV7-7	.
TGTGCCAGCAGTCTCGCGACCGAATATGAGCAGTTCTTC	CASSLATEYEQFF	TRBJ2-1	.	TRBV12-3/TRBV12-4	.
TGTGCCAGTAGTAACCCTCAGCCTTATGATCAGCCCCAGCATTTT	CASSNPQPYDQPQHF	TRBJ1-5	.	TRBV19	.
TGTGCCAGCACGCGGACAGGGTCGAACACCGGGGAGCTGTTTTTT	CASTRTGSNTGELFF	TRBJ2-2	TRBD1	TRBV6-5	.
TGTGCCACCAGCAGGGTCCAAGAGACCCAGTACTTC	CATSRVQETQYF	TRBJ2-5	.	TRBV15	.
TGTGCCAGCAGCCAAGGTAGGGGTCGACAGCCCCAGCATTTT	CASSQGRGRQPQHF	TRBJ1-5	.	TRBV3-1/TRBV3-2	.
TGCGCCAGCAGCAACTGGATCTCTGGGGCCAACGTCCTGACTTTC	CASSNWISGANVLTF	TRBJ2-6	.	TRBV5-1	.
TGCAGCGTTGTCTTAAGACTAGCGGGAGTATATGAGCAGTTCTTC	CSVVLRLAGVYEQFF	TRBJ2-1	TRBD2	TRBV29-1	.
TGTGCCTGGGGACGTAGCACCGGGGAGCTGTTTTTT	CAWGRSTGELFF	TRBJ2-2	.	TRBV30	.
TGTGCCAGCAGTTTAGTTTCCGGGGGGCTGAATGAGCAGTTCTTC	CASSLVSGGLNEQFF	TRBJ2-1	.	TRBV27	.
TGCGCCAGCAGCCGCGAGGGGGGATGGAATCAGCCCCAGCATTTT	CASSREGGWNQPQHF	TRBJ1-5	.	TRBV5-1	.
TGTGCCAGCAGCTCCGGGACTAGCGGGAGGAGCCCCTACAATGGGCAGTTCTTC	CASSSGTSGRSPYNGQFF	TRBJ2-1	TRBD2	TRBV7-3	.
TGTGCCAGCAGCCTAGGACCGTCACCCTACGAGCAGTACTTC	CASSLGPSPYEQYF	TRBJ2-7	.	TRBV7-2	.
TGTGCCAGCAGTGAAAGTGGGAGAATAGTTGGAAACACCATATATTTT	CASSESGRIVGNTIYF	TRBJ1-3	.	TRBV6-1	.
TGCGCCAGCAGCTTCCAGGGAGGAAACACCATATATTTT	CASSFQGGNTIYF	TRBJ1-3	.	TRBV5-1	.
TGTGCCAGCAGCCTTGATGGGGGGGCGTACACTGAAGCTTTCTTT	CASSLDGGAYTEAFF	TRBJ1-1	.	TRBV7-3	.
TGTGCCAGCAGTACACCGGGACAGGGGGTATTCGAGCAGTGCTTC	CASSTPGQGVFEQCF	TRBJ2-7	TRBD1	TRBV27	.
TGTGCCACCCCGGGACAACATAGCAATCAGCCCCAGCATTTT	CATPGQHSNQPQHF	TRBJ1-5	.	TRBV28	.
TGTGCCAGCAGCTTAGGGGGTTACCGGGACTACCAGTTCTTC	CASSLGGYRDYQFF	TRBJ2-1	TRBD2	TRBV11-3	.
TGTGCCAGCAACCCATCGGGACAGGGCACCCACGAGCAGTACTTC	CASNPSGQGTHEQYF	TRBJ2-7	TRBD1	TRBV6-2/TRBV6-3	.
TGTGCCAGCAGTCCACGGACGTCTGGAAACACCATATATTTT	CASSPRTSGNTIYF	TRBJ1-3	.	TRBV2	.
TGTGCCAGCAGTGGGACTGTAAACTATGGCTACACCTTC	CASSGTVNYGYTF	TRBJ1-2	.	TRBV12-3/TRBV12-4	.
TGTGCCAGCAGTTTGCTCGGGGGTAACACTGAAGCTTTCTTT	CASSLLGGNTEAFF	TRBJ1-1	.	TRBV27	.
TGTGCCAGCAGCTCAAACACCGGGGAGCTGTTTTTT	CASSSNTGELFF	TRBJ2-2	.	TRBV5-6	.
TGTGCCAGCAGTGAACAGGGTCTGAACACTGAAGCTTTCTTT	CASSEQGLNTEAFF	TRBJ1-1	.	TRBV2	.
TGTGCCAGCAGTGAGGCGGGGGGGACCGATGAGCAGTTCTTC	CASSEAGGTDEQFF	TRBJ2-1	TRBD2	TRBV6-4	.
TGCAGCGCTGGGACTAGCTCCTACGAGCAGTACTTC	CSAGTSSYEQYF	TRBJ2-7	TRBD2	TRBV29-1	.
TGTGCCAGCAGCCCCTCGTTTGGCGCTGGAAACACCATATATTTT	CASSPSFGAGNTIYF	TRBJ1-3	.	TRBV7-2	few
TGTGCCAGCAGTTACTTGCGTGGCACCGGGGAGCTGTTTTTT	CASSYLRGTGELFF	TRBJ2-2	.	TRBV6-5	once
TGTGCCAGCTCACCTATACAGGGGCACCAAGAGACCCAGTACTTC	CASSPIQGHQETQYF	TRBJ2-5	TRBD1	TRBV18	.
TGCGCCAGCAGCTTGGGGGGCACAGATACGCAGTATTTT	CASSLGGTDTQYF	TRBJ2-3	.	TRBV5-1	.
TGTGCCAGCAGTTGGGGGGGGAACATGAACACTGAAGCTTTCTTT	CASSWGGNMNTEAFF	TRBJ1-1	.	TRBV27	.
TGTGCCAGCTCACCAAGGACAGGGGACGTTGAGCAGTTCTTC	CASSPRTGDVEQFF	TRBJ2-1	TRBD1	TRBV18	.
TGTGCCAGCAGCTCTCTGAGCGGGGTGCCCACCTACAATGAGCAGTTCTTC	CASSSLSGVPTYNEQFF	TRBJ2-1	TRBD2	TRBV5-6	.